This passage covers 21 T cell receptor beta chains from one sample sequenced in a study of shared clonotypes between healthy human individuals. Sequencing was performed with immunoSEQ multiplex PCR; in TCRdb, only in-frame clones are kept and a portion is missing. Altogether about 340,000 clones are present, less than 75% being singletons, with the ten largest covering 10%. The sequencing sample was made of memory CD4+ T cells sorted from blood. Subset here: CD45RA-negative fraction. The receptors originated from a man aged 25-45 years in good health.

This CDR3 is CAWRQTGVETQYF. The CDR3 DNA is TGTGCCTGGAGGCAGACAGGGGTAGAGACCCAGTACTTC. The chain joins TRBV30 to TRBJ2-5, with 8 bases identical to TRBD1. This CDR3 region has 13 residues. The V gene's germline CDR1 is GTSNPN and CDR2 SVGIG (reference sequence). V dropped 3 bases and J dropped 4; count of bases not matched to a gene: 4.

The chain employs TRBV18 and TRBJ2-1; 11 nucleotides line up with TRBD2. The CDR3 loop spans 19 amino acids. CDR1 and CDR2 (germline): KGHSH, LQKENI. The V gene end was trimmed by 4 bases and the J gene end by 6 bases; junction bases not matched to a gene: 17. The CDR3 is CASSLTGTSGRSRGNEQFF. The CDR3, as DNA: TGTGCCAGCTCACTGACCGGGACTAGCGGACGATCAAGGGGCAATGAGCAGTTCTTC.

This clone was seen only a few times. Different DNA sequences within this sample yield the same CDR3. J is TRBJ2-5 and V is TRBV18; D unresolved. V lost 3 bases, J lost 1 base, and 3 bases lay in between. This CDR3 contains 12 residues. Germline assignment: CDR1 KGHSH and CDR2 LQKENI. CDR3 sequence: CASSPTQETQYF. The CDR3 DNA is TGTGCCAGCTCACCCACCCAAGAGACCCAGTACTTC.

A single count supports this clone. V is TRBV2 and J is TRBJ2-1, with D unclear. The CDR3 is made up of 13 amino acids. Trimming removed 8 bases from V and 3 bases from J, with 11 bases in between. Germline assignment: CDR1 SNHLY and CDR2 FYNNEI. CDR3 in amino acids: CASGEEIYNEQFF. In DNA, the CDR3 is TGTGCCAGCGGGGAAGAGATCTACAATGAGCAGTTCTTC. The entire variable domain, with the rest obtained from reference TRBV2 and TRBJ2-1, is as follows: EPEVTQTPSHQVTQMGQEVILRCVPISNHLYFYWYRQILGQKVEFLVSFYNNEISEKSEIFDDQFSVERPDGSNFTLKIRSTKLEDSAMYFCASGEEIYNEQFFGPGTRLTVL.

The chain recombines TRBV9 with TRBJ2-2; TRBD2 agrees at 9 bases. Trimming cost V 8 bases and J 8 bases; bases outside gene matches: 13. Germline V CDR1 and CDR2: SGDLS, YYNGEE. The CDR3 runs to 15 residues. In DNA form, the CDR3 reads TGTGCCAGTAAGACTAGCGGAACAATTGGGGGGGAGCTGTTTTTT. This sequence encodes CASKTSGTIGGELFF.

A few counts support this clone. The rearrangement links TRBV11-2 to TRBJ1-4, with 8 bases fitting TRBD1. In germline, CDR1 is SGHAT, CDR2 FQNNGV. The V segment lost 3 bases and the J segment 8 bases; nucleotides outside the gene matches: 8. This CDR3 contains 15 residues. For the CDR3, the DNA is TGTGCCAGCAGCTTGAGACAGGGGTTCGGGGAAAAACTGTTTTTT. Protein: CASSLRQGFGEKLFF.

In this sample, this clone turned up a few times. The rearrangement joins TRBV10-3 to TRBJ2-7, with 10 bases matching TRBD1. The germline V gene has CDR1 ENHRY and CDR2 SYGVKD. V shed 4 bases and J 3 bases; nucleotides not matched to a gene: 0. CDR3 size: 13 residues. This CDR3 is CAISGTGGYEQYF. The CDR3, as DNA: TGTGCCATCAGTGGGACAGGGGGCTACGAGCAGTACTTC.

Of note for this clone: This is likely an artifact of a read error, given a far larger clone one base away. Other DNA sequences in the same sample also yield this CDR3. The J gene is TRBJ2-3, the V gene TRBV11-2; D not resolved. V gave up 5 bases and J gave up 3 bases, with 3 bases separating them. The CDR3 sequence is 11 residues long. Germline V gene data show CDR1 as SGHAT and CDR2 as FQNNGV. CDR3 loop: CASSPTDTQYF. The CDR3, as DNA: TGTGCCAGCAGCCCAACAGATACGCAGTATTTT.

The rearrangement joins TRBV5-1 to TRBJ1-4; 9 nucleotides line up with TRBD1. Germline CDR1 and CDR2: SGHRS and YFSETQ. V trimming: 5 bases; J trimming: 7 bases; junction bases outside the gene matches: 6. The CDR3 contains 14 residues. Here the CDR3 reads CASSPGTGSEKLFF. Written as DNA, the CDR3 is TGCGCCAGCAGTCCCGGGACAGGGAGTGAAAAACTGTTTTTT. Full variable domain (missing parts from reference TRBV5-1 and TRBJ1-4): KAGVTQTPRYLIKTRGQQVTLSCSPISGHRSVSWYQQTPGQGLQFLFEYFSETQRNKGNFPGRFSGRQFSNSRSEMNVSTLELGDSALYLCASSPGTGSEKLFFGSGTQLSVL.

The chain is built from TRBV7-9 and TRBJ2-1, with 9 positions matching TRBD2. Germline CDR1 and CDR2: SEHNR and FQNEAQ (reference sequence). With 5 bases clipped from V and 0 bases from J, the junction kept 8 bases outside the gene matches. There are 17 residues in the CDR3. This chain's CDR3 is CASSRALAGRSYNEQFF. CDR3 sequence (DNA): TGTGCCAGCAGCCGAGCCCTAGCGGGACGCTCCTACAATGAGCAGTTCTTC.

V is TRBV19 and J is TRBJ2-5; D unresolved. The germline CDR1 and CDR2 sequences are LNHDA and SQIVND (reference sequence). Trimming pared 5 bases from V and 5 bases from J, leaving 6 bases between. The CDR3 totals 11 residues. As DNA, the CDR3 is TGTGCCAGTAGTTCGTTGGAGACCCAGTACTTC. Translating it yields CASSSLETQYF.

This rearrangement joins TRBV6-1 to TRBJ2-5; D unclear. CDR1 is MNHNS, CDR2 SASEGT, per germline. V was shortened by 1 base and J by 2 bases, with 5 bases between the two germline ends. There are 13 residues in the CDR3. This chain's CDR3 is CASSEVDQETQYF. The CDR3 bases are TGTGCCAGCAGTGAAGTTGATCAAGAGACCCAGTACTTC.

J is TRBJ1-2 and V is TRBV2, with D perhaps matching TRBD1 (5 bases). Germline-derived CDR1 and CDR2 are SNHLY and FYNNEI. CDR3 length: 15 amino acids. Trimming stripped 10 bases from V and 0 bases from J, with 18 bases between. The chain's CDR3 is CATESAATANYGYTF. Written as DNA, the CDR3 is TGTGCCACAGAGTCAGCCGCGACAGCTAACTATGGCTACACCTTC.

This clone was found once. V is TRBV7-8 and J is TRBJ1-2, with D unresolved. The CDR3 is made up of 14 amino acids. V lost 0 bases and J 8 bases, leaving 13 bases between the germline ends. Per the germline V gene, CDR1 is SGHVS and CDR2 is FQNEAQ. Here the CDR3 DNA reads TGTGCCAGCAGCTTAGCGCTCGGGGTTGGAGGCTACACCTTC. Protein sequence: CASSLALGVGGYTF.

This clone has more than one count but fewer than ten. This chain joins TRBV6-6 and TRBJ2-7, with D perhaps TRBD1 (5 bases). The V end lost 2 bases, the J end lost 2 bases, and 13 bases lay between the germline ends. The germline V gene has CDR1 MNHNY and CDR2 SVGAGI (reference sequence). The CDR3 contains 15 residues. Here the CDR3 DNA reads TGTGCCAGCAGTTACGACGACAGCTCAACCTACGAGCAGTACTTC. Translation gives CASSYDDSSTYEQYF.

The gene calls are TRBV7-6 and TRBJ2-7; 8 bases align to TRBD1. The CDR3 length is 15 residues. Trimming removed 1 base from V and 2 bases from J; junction bases left unmatched: 4. The germline gives CDR1 SGHVS, CDR2 FNYEAQ. The CDR3 DNA follows: TGTGCCAGCAGCTTAGGGCAGGGGGCGGCCTACGAGCAGTACTTC. Its translation: CASSLGQGAAYEQYF.

This chain connects TRBV12-5 to TRBJ2-1; tentatively, D is TRBD1 (5 bases). The CDR3 spans 16 residues. Germline CDR1 reads LGHNT; CDR2 reads FRNRAP. The germline V and J ends were trimmed by 1 base and 1 base, with 11 bases remaining between them. CDR3 residues: CASGLGSKGSYNEQFF. The CDR3 bases are TGTGCTAGTGGTTTGGGAAGCAAGGGGTCCTACAATGAGCAGTTCTTC.

The genes are TRBV7-8 and TRBJ2-2, with 8 bases identical to TRBD2. V lost 1 base to trimming and J lost 0 bases; unmatched junction nucleotides: 4. Germline CDR1 is SGHVS and CDR2 is FQNEAQ. The CDR3 has 17 residues. The CDR3 region has the DNA TGTGCCAGCAGCTTAGTTGGTAGCGGGACGAACACCGGGGAGCTGTTTTTT. Encoded protein: CASSLVGSGTNTGELFF.

This chain connects TRBV19 to TRBJ2-7, with 14 bases fitting TRBD2. There are 16 residues in the CDR3. With V trimmed by 5 bases and J by 1 base, 4 bases remained unmatched. Germline values: CDR1 LNHDA, CDR2 SQIVND (reference sequence). The CDR3 reads CASSARTSGRSYEQYF. As DNA, the CDR3 is TGTGCCAGTAGTGCCCGGACTAGCGGGAGGTCCTACGAGCAGTACTTC.

The rearrangement uses TRBV25-1 and TRBJ2-7; D is uncertain. Germline V gene lookup returns CDR1 MGHDK and CDR2 SYGVNS. The CDR3 spans 14 residues. V was shortened by 3 bases and J by 2 bases, with 11 bases between the two germline ends. The CDR3 region is CASSDQAQTYEQYF. The CDR3 DNA reads as TGTGCCAGCAGTGACCAAGCCCAAACCTACGAGCAGTACTTC.

This chain connects TRBV11-2 to TRBJ2-3, with 7 bases that match TRBD1. Losses at the gene ends were 1 base for V and 0 bases for J; bases not matched to a gene: 4. The CDR3 runs 16 residues. Germline V gives CDR1 SGHAT, CDR2 FQNNGV. CDR3 protein: CASSLVRGPSTDTQYF. The CDR3, as DNA: TGTGCCAGCAGCTTAGTGAGGGGGCCGAGCACAGATACGCAGTATTTT.